This passage covers 4 T cell receptor beta chains from one sample sequenced in a study of T cell responses to AZD1222 COVID-19 vaccine. Using immunoSEQ multiplex PCR, the repertoire was profiled, and TCRdb retains in-frame clones only, with some absent. Of 140,000 or so clones listed, more than 70% are singletons. Sequences were derived from peripheral blood, sampled 28 days after the second AZD1222 dose. Receptor source: an adult who received the AZD1222 COVID-19 vaccine.

The chain joins TRBV7-7 to TRBJ2-2, with no clear D. Germline V CDR1 and CDR2: SSHAT, FNYEAQ (reference sequence). V was clipped by 5 bases and J by 6 bases, with 7 bases between them. The CDR3 covers 12 residues. CDR3 sequence reads: CASSPVAGELFF. The CDR3 nucleotides are TGTGCCAGCAGCCCCGTAGCCGGGGAGCTGTTTTTT.

The chain uses TRBV9 and TRBJ2-5; 7 bases fit TRBD1. The V gene's germline CDR1 is SGDLS and CDR2 YYNGEE. After removal of 0 bases from V and 4 bases from J, the junction contained 9 bases not matched to a gene. The CDR3 is 16 residues long. The CDR3 bases are TGTGCCAGCAGCGTAGGACGGCTAGCAGGGGGAGAGACCCAGTACTTC. It specifies CASSVGRLAGGETQYF.

The rearrangement uses TRBV14 and TRBJ2-5, with 8 bases aligning to TRBD1. The CDR3 totals 17 residues. V was clipped by 3 bases and J by 0 bases; unmatched bases: 9. The V gene's germline CDR1 is SGHDN and CDR2 FVKESK. CDR3 sequence: CASSQKPRTGNQETQYF. The CDR3, as DNA: TGTGCCAGCAGCCAGAAACCGAGGACAGGGAACCAAGAGACCCAGTACTTC.

The rearrangement joins TRBV28 to TRBJ1-5; unclear D gene. V was trimmed by 1 base and J by 0 bases, leaving 4 bases between them. There are 14 residues in the CDR3. Germline CDR1 reads MDHEN; CDR2 reads SYDVKM. In DNA, the CDR3 is TGTGCCAGCAGTTTATTGGTTAGCAATCAGCCCCAGCATTTT. It codes for CASSLLVSNQPQHF.